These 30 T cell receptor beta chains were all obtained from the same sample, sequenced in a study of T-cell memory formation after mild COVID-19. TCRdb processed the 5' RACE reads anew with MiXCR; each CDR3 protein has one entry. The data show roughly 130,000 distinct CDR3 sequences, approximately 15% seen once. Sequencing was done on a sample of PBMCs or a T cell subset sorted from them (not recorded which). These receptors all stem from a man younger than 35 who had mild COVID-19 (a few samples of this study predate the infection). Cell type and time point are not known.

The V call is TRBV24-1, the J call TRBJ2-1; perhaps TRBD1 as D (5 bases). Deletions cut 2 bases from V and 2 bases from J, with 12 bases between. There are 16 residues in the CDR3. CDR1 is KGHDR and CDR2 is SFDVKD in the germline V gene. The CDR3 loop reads CATSDSGIGAYNEQFF. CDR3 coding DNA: TGTGCCACCAGTGATTCAGGGATCGGAGCCTACAATGAGCAGTTCTTC.

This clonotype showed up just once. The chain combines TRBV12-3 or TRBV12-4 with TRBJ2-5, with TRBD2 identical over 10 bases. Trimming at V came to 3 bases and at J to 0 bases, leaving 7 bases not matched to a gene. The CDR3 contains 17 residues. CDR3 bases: TGTGCCAGCAGTTTTCCCCTAGCGGGGGCCTACCAAGAGACCCAGTACTTC. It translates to CASSFPLAGAYQETQYF.

CDR3 protein: CASRAHPSYEQYV. CDR3 bases: TGTGCCAGCAGGGCCCACCCCTCCTACGAGCAGTACGTC. The chain recombines TRBV2 with TRBJ2-7; no reliable D call. The ends were cut back, 6 bases at V and 0 bases at J, with 9 bases in the middle. This CDR3 has 13 residues. CDR1 SNHLY and CDR2 FYNNEI come from the germline V gene.

The CDR3 loop reads CASSPTGGSQPQHF. The CDR3, as DNA: TGTGCCAGCAGTCCAACAGGGGGAAGTCAGCCCCAGCATTTT. The chain is built from TRBV28 and TRBJ1-5, with TRBD1 matching 8 bases. CDR1 and CDR2 from the germline V gene are MDHEN and SYDVKM. The CDR3 sequence is 14 residues long. V was clipped by 5 bases and J by 6 bases; unmatched bases: 6.

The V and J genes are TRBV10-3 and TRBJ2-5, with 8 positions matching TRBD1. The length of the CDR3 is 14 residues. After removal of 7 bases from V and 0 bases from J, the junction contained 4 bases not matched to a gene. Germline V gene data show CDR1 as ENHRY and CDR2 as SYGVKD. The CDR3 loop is CAITRDRNQETQYF. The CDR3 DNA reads TGTGCCATCACCAGGGACAGGAACCAAGAGACCCAGTACTTC.

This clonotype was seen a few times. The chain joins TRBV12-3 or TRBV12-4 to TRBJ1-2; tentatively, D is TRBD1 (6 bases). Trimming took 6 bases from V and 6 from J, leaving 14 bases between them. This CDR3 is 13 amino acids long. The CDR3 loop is CASSPTGVHGYTF. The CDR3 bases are TGTGCCAGCAGCCCGACAGGAGTGCATGGCTACACCTTC.

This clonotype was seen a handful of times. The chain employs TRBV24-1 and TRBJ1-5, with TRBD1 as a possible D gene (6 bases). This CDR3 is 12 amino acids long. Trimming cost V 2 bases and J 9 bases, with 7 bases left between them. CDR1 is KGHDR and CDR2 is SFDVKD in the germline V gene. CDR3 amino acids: CATSDWGAPQHF. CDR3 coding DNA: TGTGCCACCAGTGATTGGGGGGCGCCCCAGCATTTT.

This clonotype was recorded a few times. The CDR3: CATSDFKPKTGDNQPQHF. The CDR3 bases are TGTGCCACCAGTGATTTCAAGCCCAAGACAGGGGACAATCAGCCCCAGCATTTT. The rearrangement links TRBV24-1 to TRBJ1-5; TRBD1 agrees at 8 bases. CDR3 length equals 18 residues. Germline lookup yields CDR1 KGHDR and CDR2 SFDVKD. Trimming removed 1 base from V and 3 bases from J; junction bases left unmatched: 10.

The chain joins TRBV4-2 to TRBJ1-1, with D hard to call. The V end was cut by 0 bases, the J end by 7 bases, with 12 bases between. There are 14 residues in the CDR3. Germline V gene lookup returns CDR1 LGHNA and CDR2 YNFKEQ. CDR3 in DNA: TGTGCCAGCAGCCAAGATACGCTAGGGAGTGAAGCTTTCTTT. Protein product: CASSQDTLGSEAFF.

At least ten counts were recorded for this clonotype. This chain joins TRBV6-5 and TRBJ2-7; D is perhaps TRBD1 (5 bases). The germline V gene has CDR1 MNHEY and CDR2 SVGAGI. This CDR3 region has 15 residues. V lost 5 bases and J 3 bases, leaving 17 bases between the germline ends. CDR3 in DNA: TGTGCCAGCAGTCTCCGGGCAGGGAACTTCTACGAGCAGTACGTC. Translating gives CASSLRAGNFYEQYV.

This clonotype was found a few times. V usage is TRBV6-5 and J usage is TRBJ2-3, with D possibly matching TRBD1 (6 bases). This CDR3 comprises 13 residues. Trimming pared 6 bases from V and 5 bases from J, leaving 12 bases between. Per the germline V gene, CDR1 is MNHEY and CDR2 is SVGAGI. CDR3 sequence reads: CASRGLGGDTQYF. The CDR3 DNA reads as TGTGCCAGCAGGGGGCTAGGGGGAGATACGCAGTATTTT.

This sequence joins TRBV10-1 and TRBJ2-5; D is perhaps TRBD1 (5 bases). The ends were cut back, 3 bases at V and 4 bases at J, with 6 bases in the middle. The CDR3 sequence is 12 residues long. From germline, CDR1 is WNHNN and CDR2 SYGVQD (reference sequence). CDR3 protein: CASSDRVETQYF. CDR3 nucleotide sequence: TGCGCCAGCAGTGACAGGGTAGAGACCCAGTACTTC.

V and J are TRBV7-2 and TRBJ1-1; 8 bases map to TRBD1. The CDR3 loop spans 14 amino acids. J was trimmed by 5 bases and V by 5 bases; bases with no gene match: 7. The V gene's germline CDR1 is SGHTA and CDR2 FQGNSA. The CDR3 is CASSPFGTGTEAFF. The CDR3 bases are TGTGCCAGCAGCCCCTTTGGGACAGGAACTGAAGCTTTCTTT.

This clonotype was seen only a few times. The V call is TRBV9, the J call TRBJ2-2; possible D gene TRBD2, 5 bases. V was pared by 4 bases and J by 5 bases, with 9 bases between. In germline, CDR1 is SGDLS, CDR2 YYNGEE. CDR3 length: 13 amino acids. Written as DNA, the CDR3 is TGTGCCAGCAGCAGGAGGCGGACCGGGGAGCTGTTTTTT. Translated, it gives CASSRRRTGELFF.

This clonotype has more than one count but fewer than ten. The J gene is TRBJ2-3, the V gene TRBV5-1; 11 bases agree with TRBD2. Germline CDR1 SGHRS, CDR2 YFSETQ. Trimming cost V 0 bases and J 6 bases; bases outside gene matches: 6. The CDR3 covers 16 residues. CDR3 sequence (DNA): TGCGCCAGCAGCTTGGCTCTAGCGGGGGGTACCGATACGCAGTATTTT. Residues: CASSLALAGGTDTQYF.

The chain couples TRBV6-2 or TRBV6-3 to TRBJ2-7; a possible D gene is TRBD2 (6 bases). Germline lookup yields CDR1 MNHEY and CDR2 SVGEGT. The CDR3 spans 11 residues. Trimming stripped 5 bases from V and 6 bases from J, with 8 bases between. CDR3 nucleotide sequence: TGTGCCAGCAGTCGAGCGGGCGAGCAGTACTTC. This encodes CASSRAGEQYF.

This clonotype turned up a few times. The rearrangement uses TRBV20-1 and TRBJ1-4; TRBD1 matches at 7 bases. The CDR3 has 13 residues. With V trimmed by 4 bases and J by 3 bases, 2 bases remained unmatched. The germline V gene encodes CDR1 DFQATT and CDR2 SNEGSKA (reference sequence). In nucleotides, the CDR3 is TGCAGTGCTACAGGGGGAGCTAATGAAAAACTGTTTTTT. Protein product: CSATGGANEKLFF.

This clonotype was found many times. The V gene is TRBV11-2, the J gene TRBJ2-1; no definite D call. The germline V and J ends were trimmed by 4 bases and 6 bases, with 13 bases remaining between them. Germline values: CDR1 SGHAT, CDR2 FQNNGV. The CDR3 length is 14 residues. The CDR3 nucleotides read TGTGCCAGCAGCTACTATAGGCTCTCCAATGAGCAGTTCTTC. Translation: CASSYYRLSNEQFF.

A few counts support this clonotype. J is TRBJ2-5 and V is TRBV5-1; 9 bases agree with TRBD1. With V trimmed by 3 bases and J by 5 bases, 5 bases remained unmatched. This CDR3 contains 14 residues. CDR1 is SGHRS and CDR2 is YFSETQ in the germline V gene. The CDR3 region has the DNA TGCGCCAGCAGCTCACAGGGGGCCTGGGAGACCCAGTACTTC. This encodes CASSSQGAWETQYF.

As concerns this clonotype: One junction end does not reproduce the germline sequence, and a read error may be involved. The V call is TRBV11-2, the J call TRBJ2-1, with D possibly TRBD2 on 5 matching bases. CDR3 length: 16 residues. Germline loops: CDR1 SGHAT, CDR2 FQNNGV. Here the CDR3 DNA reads TGTGCCAGCAGCCTAGAGGGCCAGAGCTCCTACAATGAGCAGTTCTTC. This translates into CASSLEGQSSYNEQFF.

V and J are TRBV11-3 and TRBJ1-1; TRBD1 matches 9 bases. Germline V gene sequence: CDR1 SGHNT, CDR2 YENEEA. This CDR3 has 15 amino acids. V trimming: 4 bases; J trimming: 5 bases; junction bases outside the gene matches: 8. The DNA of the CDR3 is TGTGCCAGCAGCTCGGGACAGGGAGGATGGACTGAAGCTTTCTTT. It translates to CASSSGQGGWTEAFF.

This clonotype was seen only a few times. The CDR3 here is CSGDFAVGDYGYTF. The DNA for the CDR3 is TGCAGCGGCGACTTCGCTGTCGGTGACTATGGCTACACCTTC. This chain joins TRBV29-1 and TRBJ1-2; D remains ambiguous. In germline, CDR1 is SQVTM, CDR2 ANQGSEA. The CDR3 runs to 14 residues. V was clipped by 7 bases and J by 3 bases, with 18 bases between them.

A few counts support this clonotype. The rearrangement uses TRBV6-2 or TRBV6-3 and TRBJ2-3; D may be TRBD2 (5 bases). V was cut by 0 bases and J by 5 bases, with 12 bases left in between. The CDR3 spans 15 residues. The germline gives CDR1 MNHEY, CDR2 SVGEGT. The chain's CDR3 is CASSYSPRDLDTQYF. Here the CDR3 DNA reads TGTGCCAGCAGTTACTCGCCCCGGGATTTAGATACGCAGTATTTT.

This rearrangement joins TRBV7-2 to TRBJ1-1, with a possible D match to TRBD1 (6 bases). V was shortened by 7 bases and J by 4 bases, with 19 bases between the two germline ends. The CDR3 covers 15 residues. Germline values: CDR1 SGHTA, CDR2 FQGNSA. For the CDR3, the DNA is TGTGCCAGCATGAAAAGGGGGGGAGTAGGCACTGAAGCTTTCTTT. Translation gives CASMKRGGVGTEAFF.

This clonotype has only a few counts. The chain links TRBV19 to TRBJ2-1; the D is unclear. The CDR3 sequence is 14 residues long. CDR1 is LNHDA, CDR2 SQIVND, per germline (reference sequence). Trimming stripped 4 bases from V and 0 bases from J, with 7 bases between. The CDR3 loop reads CASSTPSSYNEQFF. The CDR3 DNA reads TGTGCCAGTAGTACCCCTAGCTCCTACAATGAGCAGTTCTTC.

CDR3 DNA: TGTGCCAGCAGCCCGCGGGGACAGGGTATCTTAAATGAGCAGTTCTTC. It yields the protein CASSPRGQGILNEQFF. V gene TRBV3-1 combines with J gene TRBJ2-1, with 9 bases that match TRBD1. V trimming: 4 bases; J trimming: 7 bases; junction bases outside the gene matches: 11. The CDR3 has 16 amino acids. Germline CDR1 reads LGHDT; CDR2 reads YNNKEL (reference sequence).

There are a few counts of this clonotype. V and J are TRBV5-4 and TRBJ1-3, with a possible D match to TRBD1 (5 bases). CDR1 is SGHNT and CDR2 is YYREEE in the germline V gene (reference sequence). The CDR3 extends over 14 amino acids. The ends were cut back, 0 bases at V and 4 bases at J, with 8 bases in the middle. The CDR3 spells CASSLDRIGNTIYF. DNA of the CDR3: TGTGCCAGCAGCTTGGACAGGATAGGAAACACCATATATTTT.

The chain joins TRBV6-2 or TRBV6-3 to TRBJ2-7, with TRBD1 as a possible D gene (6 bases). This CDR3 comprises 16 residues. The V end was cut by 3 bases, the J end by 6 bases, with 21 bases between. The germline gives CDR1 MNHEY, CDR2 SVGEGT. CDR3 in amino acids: CASSYPPGQVTGEQYF. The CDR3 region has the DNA TGTGCCAGCAGTTATCCGCCGGGACAAGTCACGGGCGAGCAGTACTTC.

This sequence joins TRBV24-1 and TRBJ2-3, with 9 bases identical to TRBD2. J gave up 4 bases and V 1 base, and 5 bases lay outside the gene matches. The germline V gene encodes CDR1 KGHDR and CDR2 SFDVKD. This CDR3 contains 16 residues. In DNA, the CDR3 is TGTGCCACCAGTGATTTTCTGCGGGGGGGTGCAGATACGCAGTATTTT. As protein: CATSDFLRGGADTQYF.

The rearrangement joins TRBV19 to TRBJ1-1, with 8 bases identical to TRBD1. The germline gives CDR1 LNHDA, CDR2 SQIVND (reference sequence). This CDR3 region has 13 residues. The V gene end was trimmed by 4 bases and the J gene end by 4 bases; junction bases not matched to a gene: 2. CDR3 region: CASSRTGSTEAFF. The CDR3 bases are TGTGCCAGTAGTAGGACAGGGAGCACTGAAGCTTTCTTT.